This T cell receptor beta chain comes out of a study of Ad26.COV2.S vaccination and SARS-CoV-2 variants. Study-level background: Participants got Ad26.COV2.S intramuscularly, once or twice 56 days apart.

Trimming left V 3 bases short and J 14 bases short, with 14 bases between. Per the germline V gene, CDR1 is SGHTA and CDR2 is FQGNSA. CDR3 size: 12 residues. Treatment meaning: some 20 received Ad26.COV2.S at low or high dose, single or two shots; 5 received placebo; per-sample allocation not given. The study sampled participants on day 63 after the first vaccine or placebo injection. This table comes from immunoSEQ multiplex PCR, and its TCRdb copy is limited to in-frame clones, with some not included. The sample lists some 320,000 clones, about 86% occurring once. V gene TRBV7-2 combines with J gene TRBJ2-1; D assignment may be TRBD1 or TRBD2 (5 bases each). The receptor was isolated from a person between 18 and 65 years old who received the Ad26.COV2.S COVID-19 vaccine or a placebo. The sequences come from peripheral blood, collected in a trial of Ad26.COV2.S vaccine versus placebo. CDR3 sequence reads: CASSFSGTAEFF. CDR3 bases: TGTGCCAGCAGCTTCTCCGGGACGGCGGAGTTCTTC.